Listed below are T cell receptor beta chains from one sample, sequenced in a study of control samples from healthy donors and cancer patients. Repertoires were generated with immunoSEQ multiplex PCR, while TCRdb's copy carries only in-frame clones and drops some. This table holds around 110,000 clones, more than 75% found once. Input material: blood. Source of these receptors: a woman aged 70 to 79 in good health. CDR3s include the opening cysteine and the closing phenylalanine or tryptophan. D genes are given only for firm matches. Clone size, where shown, is once, few, many, or a class for clones that have expanded.

V gene	clone size	D gene	J gene	CDR3 DNA	CDR3 protein
TRBV15	-	TRBD1	TRBJ1-1	TGTGCCACCAGCAGACCGGGGACAGGGGGGATGAACACTGAAGCTTTCTTT	CATSRPGTGGMNTEAFF
TRBV12-3/TRBV12-4	-	-	TRBJ1-2	TGTGCCAGCAGTGGACCTAACTATGGCTACACCTTC	CASSGPNYGYTF
TRBV25-1	-	-	TRBJ2-7	TGTGCCAGCCAAGGGGAGGAATCCTACGAGCAGTACTTC	CASQGEESYEQYF
TRBV11-1	-	-	TRBJ2-1	TGTGCCAGCAGCTTAGTCGTCGGCTACAATGAGCAGTTCTTC	CASSLVVGYNEQFF
TRBV7-9	-	-	TRBJ2-2	TGTGCCAGCAGTCCCTCTTCCCGGGATCCCAACACCGGGGAGCTGTTTTTT	CASSPSSRDPNTGELFF
TRBV29-1	-	-	TRBJ1-1	TGCAGCGGGGCCGGGAGGAACACTGAAGCTTTCTTT	CSGAGRNTEAFF
TRBV12-3/TRBV12-4	-	-	TRBJ2-7	TGTGCCAGCAGCACCGGGATCCTCTACGAGCAGTACTTC	CASSTGILYEQYF
TRBV20-1	-	-	TRBJ1-2	TGTAGTGCCAGTACCCCGTGGGGCGGCTACACCTTC	CSASTPWGGYTF
TRBV5-1	-	TRBD1	TRBJ1-1	TGCGCCAGCAGCTTGCAAGACAGGGGCACTGAAGCTTTCTTT	CASSLQDRGTEAFF
TRBV11-2	-	-	TRBJ1-1	TGTGCCAGCAGCCCAACTCGGACGGCCACAGGTGAAGCTTTCTTT	CASSPTRTATGEAFF
TRBV7-2	-	-	TRBJ2-1	TGTGCCAGCAGCTTAGCGGCGGGGGCCGGGAATGAGCAGTTCTTC	CASSLAAGAGNEQFF
TRBV7-8	few	TRBD1	TRBJ1-1	TGTGCCAGCACCGGACAGGATTTATATGAAGCTTTCTTT	CASTGQDLYEAFF
TRBV18	once	-	TRBJ2-1	TGTGCCAGCTCCCCCTCCAGGACCAATGAGCAGTTCTTC	CASSPSRTNEQFF
TRBV29-1	-	-	TRBJ2-1	TGCAGCGTCTCTGGGGTCCGGAGCTCCTACAATGAGCAGTTCTTC	CSVSGVRSSYNEQFF
TRBV11-3	-	-	TRBJ2-2	TGTGCCAGCAGTTCCGAACAGAACACCGGGGAGCTGTTTTTT	CASSSEQNTGELFF
TRBV27	-	-	TRBJ1-5	TGTGCCAGCAGTTCAACTTGGGGACAGCCCCAGCATTTT	CASSSTWGQPQHF
TRBV7-9	-	-	TRBJ2-1	TGTGCCAGCAGCTCCGGGGGGCCGAGCTCCTACAATGAGCAGTTCTTC	CASSSGGPSSYNEQFF
TRBV7-2	-	TRBD1	TRBJ1-2	TGTGCCAGCAGCGCACAGGGGGCTTGGTATGGCTACACCTTC	CASSAQGAWYGYTF
TRBV6-5	-	-	TRBJ1-2	TGTGCCAGCAGTTACCAGGGGTATGGCTACACCTTC	CASSYQGYGYTF
TRBV27	-	TRBD1	TRBJ1-5	TGTGCCAGCAGCGGACAGGGGGCTCAGCCCCAGCATTTT	CASSGQGAQPQHF
TRBV24-1	-	-	TRBJ1-2	TGTGCCACCACCAGGCCTCAGGGGCGCTATGGCTACACCTTC	CATTRPQGRYGYTF
TRBV27	-	TRBD2	TRBJ2-1	TGTGCCAGCAGTCCCGGGGGAGCGGGGCCCTACAATGAGCAGTTCTTC	CASSPGGAGPYNEQFF
TRBV10-3	-	-	TRBJ1-1	TGTGCCATCAGTGATGGAGTCACTGAAGCTTTCTTT	CAISDGVTEAFF
TRBV7-6	-	-	TRBJ1-5	TGTGCCAGCAGCTTAGATGTGGGGTACCGCAATCAGCCCCAGCATTTT	CASSLDVGYRNQPQHF
TRBV25-1	few	-	TRBJ1-4	TGTGCCAGCAGTTCCCCAGACAGGATCGGGGAAAAACTGTTTTTT	CASSSPDRIGEKLFF
TRBV6-5	-	TRBD1	TRBJ1-1	TGTGCCAGCAGAGACAGGGGGGGGACTGAAGCTTTCTTT	CASRDRGGTEAFF
TRBV29-1	-	TRBD1	TRBJ1-2	TGCAGCGGTGCCAGGGGGCACGATGGCTACACCTTC	CSGARGHDGYTF
TRBV6-5	-	TRBD2	TRBJ2-7	TGTGCCAGCAGGGCTAGCGGGGACGAGCAGTACTTC	CASRASGDEQYF
TRBV27	few	TRBD1	TRBJ2-7	TGTGCCAGCAGTGTAACAGGGGGCGGGCCCTACGAGCAGTACTTC	CASSVTGGGPYEQYF
TRBV21-1	-	-	TRBJ1-2	TGTGCCAGCGGCATGTACACCGGGGGGCGCGATGGCTACACCTTC	CASGMYTGGRDGYTF
TRBV4-3	-	-	TRBJ1-6	TGCGCCAGCAGCCAAGATTTCGGGAATTCACCCCTCCACTTT	CASSQDFGNSPLHF
TRBV4-1	-	-	TRBJ2-5	TGCGCCAGCAGCTCCAGGGGGCGCGGGGGTTCGGAGACCCAGTACTTC	CASSSRGRGGSETQYF